These 12 T cell receptor beta chains came from one sample sequenced in a study of shared clonotypes between healthy human individuals. The table came from immunoSEQ multiplex PCR; TCRdb's copy has only in-frame clones and leaves some out. The sample yields approximately 340,000 clones, about 73% seen once. Sample: memory CD4+ T cells sorted from blood. Noted subset: CD45RA-negative fraction. The receptors originated from a man aged 30-40 years in good health.

CDR3 coding DNA: TGTGCCAGCAGCTTGGCCCTCTTGGGGACAGGTCATCACTATGGCTACACCTTC. Protein sequence: CASSLALLGTGHHYGYTF. J is TRBJ1-2 and V is TRBV5-4, with 8 positions matching TRBD1. CDR3 size: 18 residues. Germline V gene data show CDR1 as SGHNT and CDR2 as YYREEE (reference sequence). V lost 0 bases, J lost 3 bases, and 13 bases stayed unmatched.

This chain joins TRBV4-1 and TRBJ1-2; 7 nucleotides align to TRBD1. The ends lost 4 bases at V and 4 bases at J; junction bases unmatched: 9. Germline assignment: CDR1 MGHRA and CDR2 YSYEKL. The CDR3 is 15 amino acids. CDR3 bases: TGCGCCAGCAGCCCAGGGGGGCAGGGCGGCTATGGCTACACCTTC. Translation gives CASSPGGQGGYGYTF.

This rearrangement joins TRBV20-1 to TRBJ2-1; D is tentatively TRBD1 or TRBD2 (5 bases each). The germline V gene encodes CDR1 DFQATT and CDR2 SNEGSKA (reference sequence). The CDR3 is 11 amino acids. Trimming left V 7 bases short and J 5 bases short, with 9 bases between. The CDR3 coding sequence is TGCAGTGAGGGGAGACACAATGAGCAGTTCTTC. Its translation: CSEGRHNEQFF.

The CDR3 DNA reads TGTGCCAGCAGTAAAGGACTAGCGGTCGGGGAGCTGTTTTTT. Its translation is CASSKGLAVGELFF. This chain joins TRBV5-4 and TRBJ2-2; 10 bases are shared with TRBD2. From germline, CDR1 is SGHNT and CDR2 YYREEE (reference sequence). V dropped 5 bases and J dropped 7; count of bases not matched to a gene: 5. This CDR3 has 14 residues.

J is TRBJ2-7 and V is TRBV7-2; no clear D gene. The germline CDR1 and CDR2 sequences are SGHTA and FQGNSA. This CDR3 comprises 15 residues. Trimming left V 3 bases short and J 4 bases short, with 16 bases between. CDR3 sequence: CASSFLSGSAYEQYF. In DNA form, the CDR3 reads TGTGCCAGCAGCTTTTTGTCCGGTTCGGCTTACGAGCAGTACTTC.

This clone was seen once. The CDR3 bases are TGTGCCAGCAGCCCTGGACTAGCGGGAGGGAACACCGGGGAGCTGTTTTTT. Residues: CASSPGLAGGNTGELFF. The rearrangement joins TRBV5-6 to TRBJ2-2, with 14 bases that match TRBD2. After removal of 4 bases from V and 1 base from J, the junction contained 3 bases not matched to a gene. The CDR3 contains 17 residues. From germline, CDR1 is SGHDT and CDR2 YYEEEE.

The genes are TRBV6-1 and TRBJ2-7, with D tentatively TRBD1 (5 bases). The CDR3 extends over 16 amino acids. Trimming shortened V by 1 base and J by 4 bases, and 17 bases separated the two germline ends. The germline CDR1 and CDR2 sequences are MNHNS and SASEGT. CDR3 nucleotide sequence: TGTGCCAGCAGTGAAGAGCAGGGATCTTTACCTTACGAGCAGTACTTC. It encodes CASSEEQGSLPYEQYF.

V is TRBV6-5 and J is TRBJ2-7; D might be TRBD1 (5 bases). The V gene lost 5 bases and the J gene lost 3 bases, with 17 bases spanning the gap. CDR1 MNHEY and CDR2 SVGAGI come from the germline V gene. This CDR3 is built from 15 residues. CDR3 residues: CASSRDLQGGYEQYF. The CDR3 region has the DNA TGTGCCAGCAGTCGAGACCTCCAGGGCGGCTACGAGCAGTACTTC.

The rearrangement joins TRBV6-6 to TRBJ2-7; unclear D gene. Trimming took 6 bases from V and 6 from J, leaving 18 bases between them. Germline CDR1 and CDR2: MNHNY and SVGAGI (reference sequence). The CDR3 is 14 amino acids. The DNA for the CDR3 is TGTGCCAGCAGGACCCATCGAGGAGTCTCCGAGCAGTACTTC. As protein: CASRTHRGVSEQYF.

The chain joins TRBV29-1 to TRBJ2-7, with 10 bases fitting TRBD2. The germline gives CDR1 SQVTM, CDR2 ANQGSEA. The CDR3 consists of 18 residues. J was trimmed by 3 bases and V by 5 bases; bases with no gene match: 19. The CDR3 spells CSVYGPIRTSGTYYEQYF. The CDR3, as DNA: TGCAGCGTTTATGGGCCTATCCGGACTAGCGGAACTTACTACGAGCAGTACTTC.

V and J are TRBV11-2 and TRBJ2-1; 9 nucleotides match TRBD2. Germline V CDR1 and CDR2: SGHAT, FQNNGV. CDR3 length: 16 amino acids. V shed 6 bases and J 0 bases; nucleotides not matched to a gene: 6. CDR3 sequence: CASRFSGRHSYNEQFF. For the CDR3, the DNA is TGTGCCAGCAGATTCAGCGGGAGGCACTCCTACAATGAGCAGTTCTTC.

The chain uses TRBV2 and TRBJ2-3, with TRBD1 matching over 9 bases. The CDR3 is 14 residues long. V shed 10 bases, J shed 1 base, and the junction held 6 bases outside the gene matches. Germline assignment: CDR1 SNHLY and CDR2 FYNNEI. For the CDR3, the DNA is TGTGCCAACCGCCGGGACAGGGGCACAGATACGCAGTATTTT. Translating gives CANRRDRGTDTQYF.